Listed below are T cell receptor beta chains from one sample, sequenced in a study of response to subunit inactivated influenza vaccine. From the RT-PCR reads, TCRdb called clonotypes with MiXCR, one entry per CDR3 protein. The sample has roughly 190,000 distinct CDR3 sequences, around an eighth seen once. The source material was CD8+ T cells sorted from PBMCs, sampled 4 to 6 days after vaccination. These receptors were obtained from a man in his fifties who received an inactivated influenza vaccine. The CDR3 runs from the conserved cysteine through the conserved F or W. A D gene is named only where the DNA matches it firmly. Rows may omit the clone size; those that give it use once, few, many or a size class.

abundance	v_gene	d_gene	j_gene	len	CDR3aa	CDR3nt
few	TRBV5-1	NA	TRBJ2-7	13	CASSRWAVDEQYF	TGCGCCAGCAGCCGGTGGGCGGTCGACGAGCAGTACTTC
few	TRBV12-3/TRBV12-4	NA	TRBJ2-3	13	CASSLGLPDTQYF	TGTGCCAGCAGTTTAGGACTACCAGATACGCAGTATTTT
few	TRBV6-5	TRBD2	TRBJ2-3	15	CASSYLAGDTDTQYF	TGTGCCAGCAGTTACCTAGCGGGGGACACAGATACGCAGTATTTT
NA	TRBV15	TRBD1	TRBJ2-5	14	CATSRETGLETQYF	TGTGCCACCAGCAGAGAGACAGGGCTAGAGACCCAGTACTTC
few	TRBV9	NA	TRBJ2-1	15	CASARGGRAINEQFF	TGTGCCAGCGCAAGAGGGGGTAGGGCGATCAATGAGCAGTTCTTC
NA	TRBV5-1	TRBD2	TRBJ2-1	17	CASSLPQGTSGHNEQFF	TGCGCCAGCAGCTTGCCTCAAGGGACTAGCGGTCACAATGAGCAGTTCTTC
many	TRBV6-6	NA	TRBJ2-2	12	CASTENTGELFF	TGTGCCAGCACGGAGAACACCGGGGAGCTGTTTTTT
many	TRBV3-1	NA	TRBJ1-1	14	CASSQDVTNTEAFF	TGTGCCAGCAGCCAAGATGTGACGAACACTGAAGCTTTCTTT
NA	TRBV7-9	NA	TRBJ2-1	13	CASRLSGSNEQFF	TGTGCCAGCAGGCTCTCGGGGTCCAATGAGCAGTTCTTC
few	TRBV7-2	NA	TRBJ1-1	16	CASSAGARGSYTEAFF	TGTGCCAGCAGCGCGGGGGCCCGGGGGAGCTACACTGAAGCTTTCTTT
few	TRBV5-6	NA	TRBJ2-1	15	CASRAGATTYNEQFF	TGTGCCAGCAGAGCCGGGGCTACCACCTACAATGAGCAGTTCTTC
few	TRBV19	NA	TRBJ2-7	15	CASSIDSDSYTEQYF	TGTGCCAGTAGTATAGACTCTGACTCCTACACCGAGCAGTACTTC
NA	TRBV12-3/TRBV12-4	NA	TRBJ2-1	13	CASSLGRATEQFF	TGTGCCAGCAGTTTAGGCCGGGCTACTGAGCAGTTCTTC
NA	TRBV5-1	NA	TRBJ1-2	13	CASSLIRDGGYTF	TGCGCCAGCAGCTTGATCCGAGACGGTGGCTACACCTTC
NA	TRBV3-1	TRBD2	TRBJ2-3	15	CASSRGGLNTDTQYF	TGTGCCAGCAGCCGGGGGGGTCTCAACACAGATACGCAGTATTTT
many	TRBV20-1	TRBD1	TRBJ2-1	14	CSARLYGTDNEQFF	TGCAGTGCTAGACTCTACGGGACAGACAATGAGCAGTTCTTC
NA	TRBV7-8	NA	TRBJ2-3	14	CASSLGPYTDTQYF	TGTGCCAGCAGCTTGGGACCTTACACAGATACGCAGTATTTT
NA	TRBV5-1	TRBD1	TRBJ2-5	16	CASRLRTGSGQETQYF	TGCGCCAGCAGACTTCGGACAGGGAGTGGCCAAGAGACCCAGTACTTC
few	TRBV11-2	NA	TRBJ2-2	14	CASSLVSGTGELFF	TGTGCCAGCAGCTTAGTCTCCGGGACCGGGGAGCTGTTTTTT
NA	TRBV7-9	NA	TRBJ2-1	17	CASSFEGGPPFYNEQFF	TGTGCCAGCAGCTTTGAGGGGGGGCCCCCATTCTACAATGAGCAGTTCTTC
few	TRBV6-5	TRBD2	TRBJ2-2	16	CASSYSPSGNTGELFF	TGTGCCAGCAGTTACTCTCCTAGCGGGAACACCGGGGAGCTGTTTTTT
NA	TRBV6-5	NA	TRBJ2-1	14	CASSTAGSRNEQFF	TGTGCCAGCAGTACTGCCGGGAGTCGAAATGAGCAGTTCTTC
NA	TRBV12-3/TRBV12-4	NA	TRBJ2-7	13	CASGTSGFYEQYF	TGTGCCAGCGGGACGTCTGGTTTCTACGAGCAGTACTTC
NA	TRBV11-2	NA	TRBJ2-3	14	CASSSYLGGDTQYF	TGTGCCAGCAGCTCCTACCTTGGGGGAGATACGCAGTATTTT
few	TRBV7-8	TRBD2	TRBJ2-1	19	CASSSGTSGRGLAYNEQFF	TGTGCCAGCAGCTCAGGGACTAGCGGGAGGGGACTCGCCTACAATGAGCAGTTCTTC
few	TRBV28	NA	TRBJ1-2	15	CASSFGNRDKYGYTF	TGTGCCAGCAGTTTCGGCAACCGGGACAAATATGGCTACACCTTC
few	TRBV11-2	NA	TRBJ1-1	16	CASSLEVQRPNTEAFF	TGTGCCAGCAGCTTAGAAGTACAGAGACCGAACACTGAAGCTTTCTTT
many	TRBV5-6	TRBD2	TRBJ2-1	15	CASSTPTSGWDEQFF	TGTGCCAGCAGCACCCCGACTAGCGGGTGGGATGAGCAGTTCTTC
NA	TRBV6-2/TRBV6-3	NA	TRBJ2-7	13	CASSYVSDYEQYF	TGTGCCAGCAGTTATGTATCTGATTACGAGCAGTACTTC
NA	TRBV18	TRBD2	TRBJ2-1	15	CASSPGTSWDNEQFF	TGTGCCAGCTCACCTGGGACTAGTTGGGACAATGAGCAGTTCTTC
few	TRBV27	TRBD1	TRBJ1-1	16	CASSLHAGGTNTEAFF	TGTGCCAGCAGTTTACACGCAGGGGGGACGAACACTGAAGCTTTCTTT
few	TRBV13	TRBD1	TRBJ1-2	13	CASSVGQGDGYTF	TGTGCCAGCAGCGTTGGACAGGGTGATGGCTACACCTTC
many	TRBV4-3	NA	TRBJ2-1	14	CASSQGSSYNEQFF	TGCGCCAGCAGCCAAGGTTCCTCCTACAATGAGCAGTTCTTC
NA	TRBV11-1	NA	TRBJ2-1	14	CANSSRQDYNEQFF	TGTGCCAACAGCTCCCGGCAGGACTACAATGAGCAGTTCTTC
NA	TRBV20-1	TRBD1	TRBJ1-2	16	CTGGDPKRGLELGYTF	TGCACGGGAGGGGATCCGAAAAGGGGGCTTGAGCTAGGCTACACCTTC
NA	TRBV14	TRBD2	TRBJ2-3	16	CASSQETSGLVNTQYF	TGTGCCAGCAGCCAAGAGACTAGCGGTTTGGTCAATACGCAGTATTTT
NA	TRBV29-1	TRBD2	TRBJ2-1	15	CSVEDWEAPSGGCVF	TGCAGCGTTGAAGATTGGGAGGCCCCTAGCGGAGGGTGTGTCTTC
NA	TRBV4-2	TRBD2	TRBJ2-4	18	CASSPGLAGPEVENIQYF	TGTGCCAGCAGCCCGGGACTAGCGGGACCCGAAGTCGAAAACATTCAGTACTTC
NA	TRBV4-3	TRBD1	TRBJ2-7	15	CASRQVETGVYEQYF	TGCGCCAGCAGACAAGTCGAGACAGGGGTCTACGAGCAGTACTTC
few	TRBV6-1	TRBD1	TRBJ2-5	15	CASSQTGIGQETQYF	TGTGCCAGCAGTCAGACAGGGATTGGACAAGAGACCCAGTACTTC
few	TRBV7-9	TRBD1	TRBJ1-2	14	CASSILDRVDGYTF	TGTGCCAGCAGCATCCTCGACAGGGTTGATGGCTACACCTTC
many	TRBV12-3/TRBV12-4	NA	TRBJ2-1	16	CASSLVLGLAYNEQFF	TGTGCCAGCAGTTTAGTCTTGGGGTTAGCCTACAATGAGCAGTTCTTC
NA	TRBV5-1	NA	TRBJ1-1	12	CASRGRGTEAFF	TGCGCCAGCAGAGGAAGGGGAACTGAAGCTTTCTTT
NA	TRBV9	TRBD2	TRBJ2-2	16	CASSLHSGGYTGELFF	TGTGCCAGCAGCTTACATAGCGGGGGTTACACCGGGGAGCTGTTTTTT
NA	TRBV29-1	TRBD2	TRBJ2-7	18	CSVEGVQREGPRSYEQYF	TGCAGCGTTGAAGGGGTTCAGCGGGAGGGCCCTAGGTCCTACGAGCAGTACTTC
NA	TRBV29-1	NA	TRBJ2-7	14	CSVGGGGLPYEQYF	TGCAGCGTTGGCGGGGGCGGACTCCCCTACGAGCAGTACTTC
many	TRBV15	NA	TRBJ2-1	15	CATSRDGSSGELQFF	TGTGCCACCAGCAGAGACGGTTCCTCGGGGGAATTGCAGTTCTTC
many	TRBV29-1	NA	TRBJ2-5	15	CSVEPKGQGLETQYF	TGCAGCGTTGAACCCAAGGGGCAGGGTTTAGAGACCCAGTACTTC
few	TRBV6-1	TRBD2	TRBJ2-2	19	CASTMGLAGGKVNTGELFF	TGTGCCAGTACAATGGGACTAGCGGGGGGGAAAGTAAACACCGGGGAGCTGTTTTTT
NA	TRBV5-8	NA	TRBJ2-2	14	CASSFYSTSGRLFF	TGTGCCAGCAGCTTCTACAGCACCTCCGGAAGGCTGTTTTTT
few	TRBV12-3/TRBV12-4	TRBD1	TRBJ1-1	15	CASSAWDSGHTEAFF	TGTGCCAGCTCAGCTTGGGACAGCGGACACACTGAAGCTTTCTTT
many	TRBV28	NA	TRBJ2-7	11	CASSSPYEQYF	TGTGCCAGCAGCTCCCCCTACGAGCAGTACTTC
NA	TRBV15	NA	TRBJ2-1	15	CATSAREKIYNEQFF	TGTGCCACCAGCGCCAGGGAGAAAATTTACAATGAGCAGTTCTTC
NA	TRBV28	TRBD2	TRBJ2-5	16	CASSKSGRAGQETQYF	TGTGCCAGCAGCAAGAGCGGGAGGGCGGGACAAGAGACCCAGTACTTC
many	TRBV28	NA	TRBJ2-1	13	CASSLDSNNEQFF	TGTGCCAGCAGTTTGGACAGTAACAATGAGCAGTTCTTC
few	TRBV10-3	NA	TRBJ1-5	14	CAISEGQSNQPQHF	TGTGCCATCAGTGAGGGACAGAGCAATCAGCCCCAGCATTTT
NA	TRBV6-5	NA	TRBJ2-2	14	CASSSDSAGGELFF	TGTGCCAGCAGTTCGGACAGCGCGGGCGGGGAGCTGTTTTTT
few	TRBV10-3	NA	TRBJ2-7	11	CAISEAYEQYF	TGTGCCATCAGTGAGGCCTACGAGCAGTACTTC
few	TRBV3-1	TRBD2	TRBJ2-1	17	CASSQEIVLAGDDEQFF	TGTGCCAGCAGCCAAGAGATCGTTCTAGCGGGGGATGATGAGCAGTTCTTC